The 29 T cell receptor beta chains below were found in one sample sequenced in a study of T cell repertoires in cytomegalovirus infection (dated by TCRdb to about 2019). TCRdb shows the sequencer as Illumina HiSeq 1500. Starting from the raw public reads, TCRdb applied fastp trimming at Q25, assembled clones with MiXCR and retained in-frame beta chains. Merged by CDR3 protein, the rows form single entries marked with the most common genes and DNA. The table for this sample lists under 150,000 distinct CDR3 sequences; 7% to 10% of them were counted only once. Around 9.1% of the sample goes to the ten largest clones. The specimen was PBMCs. The receptors stem from a human donor in good health (CMV status not recorded). Some clones in this sample may be carry-over from other donors' samples.

This clonotype appeared a few times. The chain joins TRBV2 to TRBJ1-1, with 8 nucleotides matching TRBD1. The CDR3 contains 13 residues. Trimming removed 6 bases from V and 6 bases from J; junction bases left unmatched: 6. The V gene's germline CDR1 is SNHLY and CDR2 FYNNEI. CDR3 loop: CASSRDRGAEAFF. DNA of the CDR3: TGTGCCAGCAGCCGAGACAGGGGTGCTGAAGCTTTCTTT.

This clonotype was observed at least ten times. As DNA, the CDR3 is TGTGCCAGCAGCCCCAGGGCGGGATACAATGAGCAGTTCTTC. This translates into CASSPRAGYNEQFF. The V and J genes are TRBV7-3 and TRBJ2-1, with D perhaps TRBD2 (6 bases). CDR3 length: 14 amino acids. V shed 5 bases and J shed 4 bases, with 12 bases lying between them. Germline loops: CDR1 SGHTA, CDR2 FQGTGA.

This clonotype was counted many times. The V call is TRBV7-9, the J call TRBJ2-1; a weak D match, TRBD1 (6 bases). The CDR3 covers 15 residues. The ends were cut back, 1 base at V and 7 bases at J, with 14 bases in the middle. CDR1 and CDR2 from the germline V gene are SEHNR and FQNEAQ (reference sequence). The CDR3 bases are TGTGCCAGCAGCTTAGTAAGGCAGGGGTCGAATGAGCAGTTCTTC. Its protein product is CASSLVRQGSNEQFF.

This clonotype showed up many times. V and J are TRBV12-3 or TRBV12-4 and TRBJ1-2; no clear D. The CDR3 is 15 amino acids. Between the trimmed V and J ends, which lost 2 bases and 2 bases, there was a span of 12 bases. CDR3: CASSLPGRKNYGYTF. As DNA, the CDR3 is TGTGCCAGCAGTTTACCTGGCAGGAAGAACTATGGCTACACCTTC.

The chain couples TRBV20-1 to TRBJ1-1, with D unclear. V was clipped by 2 bases and J by 8 bases, with 15 bases between them. The germline V gene has CDR1 DFQATT and CDR2 SNEGSKA (reference sequence). The length of the CDR3 is 13 residues. Here the CDR3 DNA reads TGCAGTGCTAGATACTCGAGTTTGGGCGAAGCTTTCTTT. Translation gives CSARYSSLGEAFF.

This clonotype showed up many times. The chain uses TRBV14 and TRBJ2-1; 8 bases match TRBD2. Germline trimming cut 6 bases from V and 8 bases from J; bases unmatched to any gene: 18. The CDR3 sequence is 17 residues long. Germline CDR1 and CDR2: SGHDN and FVKESK. The CDR3 nucleotides are TGTGCCAGCAGAGGAGGCGGGGGGCCCTGGCTTGTTGATGAGCAGTTCTTC. It encodes CASRGGGGPWLVDEQFF.

The chain combines TRBV2 with TRBJ1-1, with D tentatively TRBD1 (5 bases). The CDR3 is 12 residues long. CDR1 is SNHLY, CDR2 FYNNEI, per germline. V lost 7 bases and J lost 3, with 9 bases in between. The CDR3 nucleotides read TGTGCCAGCACCAGGGATTACACTGAAGCTTTCTTT. It yields the protein CASTRDYTEAFF.

The sample holds many counts of this clonotype. CDR3 DNA: TGTGCCAGCAGCCTCCAGGGGTATCAGCCCCAGCATTTT. Residues: CASSLQGYQPQHF. The chain couples TRBV28 to TRBJ1-5; weak D call: TRBD1 (6 bases). The CDR3 covers 13 residues. The V end lost 6 bases, the J end lost 5 bases, and 11 bases lay between the germline ends. The germline CDR1 and CDR2 sequences are MDHEN and SYDVKM.

Ten or more counts support this clonotype. The J gene is TRBJ2-3, the V gene TRBV7-2, with D unclear. CDR1 is SGHTA, CDR2 FQGNSA, per germline. The ends were cut back, 3 bases at V and 4 bases at J, with 11 bases in the middle. The CDR3 covers 14 residues. The CDR3 DNA sequence: TGTGCCAGCAGCTTGCGAAAACAATCAGATACGCAGTATTTT. The encoded protein is CASSLRKQSDTQYF.

Many counts were recorded for this clonotype. The V gene is TRBV7-2, the J gene TRBJ2-2; 8 bases agree with TRBD1. This CDR3 spans 17 amino acids. Germline V lookup: CDR1 SGHTA, CDR2 FQGNSA. V lost 8 bases and J lost 4; bases outside the gene matches: 15. The chain's CDR3 is CASCVRTGFLGTGELFF. The CDR3, as DNA: TGTGCCAGCTGCGTTAGGACAGGGTTTTTGGGCACCGGGGAGCTGTTTTTT.

This clonotype has at least ten counts. The chain is built from TRBV28 and TRBJ1-5; D remains unclear. V was shortened by 4 bases and J by 5 bases, with 15 bases between the two germline ends. Germline CDR1 is MDHEN and CDR2 is SYDVKM. The CDR3 is 15 amino acids. CDR3 nucleotide sequence: TGTGCCAGCAGTTCGACTAAATCCCCCCATCAGCCCCAGCATTTT. This encodes CASSSTKSPHQPQHF.

In this sample, this clonotype turned up many times. The CDR3 DNA sequence: TGTGCCAGTAGTATGCAGGGGGGGGGGGAGACCCAGTACTTC. It codes for CASSMQGGGETQYF. The rearrangement links TRBV19 to TRBJ2-5; D is possibly TRBD1 or TRBD2 (7 bases each). CDR1 and CDR2 (germline): LNHDA, SQIVND (reference sequence). Trimming cost V 3 bases and J 5 bases, with 13 bases left between them. The CDR3 is 14 residues long.

This clonotype was seen a few times. The chain links TRBV20-1 to TRBJ2-7; D is undetermined. The CDR3 is 14 amino acids. In germline, CDR1 is DFQATT, CDR2 SNEGSKA (reference sequence). Trimming took 0 bases from V and 1 from J, leaving 10 bases between them. As DNA, the CDR3 is TGCAGTGCTAGAGAAGGTGGTTTTTCCTACGAGCAGTACTTC. It translates to CSAREGGFSYEQYF.

In this sample, this clonotype turned up many times. This rearrangement joins TRBV12-3 or TRBV12-4 to TRBJ1-4; D remains ambiguous. There are 16 residues in the CDR3. Between the trimmed V and J ends, which lost 7 bases and 8 bases, there was a span of 23 bases. This CDR3 is CASTKDPGTEGEKLFF. The CDR3 coding sequence is TGTGCCAGCACCAAAGACCCCGGAACAGAGGGAGAAAAACTGTTTTTT.

This clonotype was recorded a few times. This chain connects TRBV3-1 to TRBJ1-2, with TRBD1 matching 11 bases. V lost 6 bases, J lost 5 bases, and 5 bases stayed unmatched. Germline V gene data show CDR1 as LGHDT and CDR2 as YNNKEL (reference sequence). This CDR3 comprises 14 residues. The CDR3 is CASSRTGGEYGYTF. The CDR3 DNA reads as TGTGCCAGCAGTCGGACAGGGGGCGAGTATGGCTACACCTTC. The full variable domain, with the rest looked up from reference TRBV3-1 and TRBJ1-2, is DTAVSQTPKYLVTQMGNDKSIKCEQNLGHDTMYWYKQDSKKFLKIMFSYNNKELIINETVPNRFSPKSPDKAHLNLHINSLELGDSAVYFCASSRTGGEYGYTFGSGTRLTVV.

The table lists this clonotype with many counts. The chain joins TRBV7-9 to TRBJ2-7; a possible D gene is TRBD1 (6 bases). Trimming removed 5 bases at V and 9 bases at J, with 17 bases between. This CDR3 is built from 13 residues. CDR1 is SEHNR and CDR2 is FQNEAQ in the germline V gene (reference sequence). CDR3 bases: TGTGCCAGCAGCCCTGACAGGCCCGAGAGGCAGTACTTC. This translates into CASSPDRPERQYF.

This chain joins TRBV28 and TRBJ1-6, with D perhaps TRBD1 (5 bases). The V end was cut by 5 bases, the J end by 7 bases, with 9 bases between. CDR3 length: 13 amino acids. Germline assignment: CDR1 MDHEN and CDR2 SYDVKM. This CDR3 is CASSPGPNSPLHF. The CDR3 region has the DNA TGTGCCAGCAGTCCGGGACCAAATTCACCCCTCCACTTT.

This clonotype has a count of ten or more. This chain joins TRBV25-1 and TRBJ1-1; D is undetermined. The CDR3 covers 14 residues. V gave up 2 bases and J gave up 0 bases, with 7 bases separating them. Germline values: CDR1 MGHDK, CDR2 SYGVNS. Here the CDR3 DNA reads TGTGCCAGCAGTGAACCGGGCCTGAACACTGAAGCTTTCTTT. Amino acids: CASSEPGLNTEAFF.

V is TRBV28 and J is TRBJ1-1, with a tentative D call TRBD1 (6 bases). V lost 5 bases to trimming and J lost 3 bases, with 19 bases between them. Germline V CDR1 and CDR2: MDHEN, SYDVKM. This CDR3 contains 16 residues. The CDR3 coding sequence is TGTGCCAGCAGTACGTGGACAGATGGGTATGACACTGAAGCTTTCTTT. Translation gives CASSTWTDGYDTEAFF.

The sample holds a few counts of this clonotype. The V gene is TRBV19, the J gene TRBJ2-2; the D is unclear. The CDR3 extends over 15 amino acids. CDR1 is LNHDA, CDR2 SQIVND, per germline (reference sequence). The ends were cut back, 10 bases at V and 0 bases at J, with 15 bases in the middle. CDR3 DNA: TGTGCCACCCGTCCTTTTAACGCGAACACCGGGGAGCTGTTTTTT. Amino acid sequence: CATRPFNANTGELFF.

This clonotype was seen many times. Here the CDR3 DNA reads TGTGCCAGCACGCTACAGGCCTACAATGAGCAGTTCTTC. Its translation: CASTLQAYNEQFF. V and J are TRBV6-6 and TRBJ2-1; maybe TRBD1 (5 bases). Germline V gives CDR1 MNHNY, CDR2 SVGAGI (reference sequence). CDR3 size: 13 residues. Between the trimmed V and J ends, which lost 7 bases and 2 bases, there was a span of 9 bases.

CDR3 region: CASSWGGGANTEAFF. As DNA, the CDR3 is TGCGCCAGCAGCTGGGGGGGGGGCGCGAACACTGAAGCTTTCTTT. The chain joins TRBV5-1 to TRBJ1-1; maybe TRBD1 (6 bases). In germline, CDR1 is SGHRS, CDR2 YFSETQ. V was cut by 3 bases and J by 1 base, with 13 bases left in between. The CDR3 is made up of 15 amino acids.

There are many counts of this clonotype. The chain joins TRBV7-2 to TRBJ2-3; 13 bases align to TRBD2. The V segment lost 4 bases and the J segment 0 bases; nucleotides outside the gene matches: 7. This CDR3 is 18 amino acids long. CDR1 and CDR2 (germline): SGHTA, FQGNSA. CDR3 in DNA: TGTGCCAGCAGCTCCAGACTAGCGGGGGGCACTAGCACAGATACGCAGTATTTT. Its protein product is CASSSRLAGGTSTDTQYF. The variable domain in full, completed from reference TRBV7-2 and TRBJ2-3, reads GAGVSQSPSNKVTEKGKDVELRCDPISGHTALYWYRQSLGQGLEFLIYFQGNSAPDKSGLPSDRFSAERTGGSVSTLTIQRTQQEDSAVYLCASSSRLAGGTSTDTQYFGPGTRLTVL.

This clonotype was seen a few times. This chain uses TRBV15 with TRBJ2-5, with D possibly matching TRBD1 (5 bases). The V gene's germline CDR1 is LNHNV and CDR2 YYDKDF (reference sequence). CDR3 length equals 14 residues. Trimming stripped 1 base from V and 1 base from J, with 7 bases between. CDR3 coding DNA: TGTGCCACCAGCAGAGTAAGGGGCCAAGAGACCCAGTACTTC. Translated: CATSRVRGQETQYF.

There are many counts of this clonotype. This chain joins TRBV7-2 and TRBJ2-3; D is perhaps TRBD1 or TRBD2 (5 bases each). The germline V gene encodes CDR1 SGHTA and CDR2 FQGNSA. The CDR3 is 15 amino acids. Trimming left V 4 bases short and J 7 bases short, with 18 bases between. The CDR3 reads CASSSYGRGLNTQYF. CDR3 bases: TGTGCCAGCAGCTCATATGGCCGGGGCTTAAATACGCAGTATTTT.

Of note for this clonotype: This may come from a read error, since a much larger clone is one base off. The gene calls are TRBV28 and TRBJ1-5; possible D gene TRBD1, 5 bases. The CDR3 consists of 15 residues. From germline, CDR1 is MDHEN and CDR2 SYDVKM. DNA of the CDR3: TGTGCCAGCACCGAACAGGTATGGGGGGTACAGCACCAGCATTTT. It codes for CASTEQVWGVQHQHF.

This clonotype came up many times. This chain uses TRBV19 with TRBJ1-4; TRBD1 agrees at 10 bases. Per germline, CDR1 LNHDA and CDR2 SQIVND (reference sequence). The CDR3 runs to 17 residues. V lost 5 bases and J lost 4; bases outside the gene matches: 10. CDR3 residues: CASSPVPGTGDNEKLFF. The CDR3 nucleotides are TGTGCCAGTAGTCCGGTTCCGGGGACAGGGGATAATGAAAAACTGTTTTTT.

This clonotype was counted at least ten times. The chain links TRBV28 to TRBJ1-5; D is undetermined. V was shortened by 1 base and J by 4 bases, with 2 bases between the two germline ends. This CDR3 contains 12 residues. Germline loops: CDR1 MDHEN, CDR2 SYDVKM. The CDR3, as DNA: TGTGCCAGCAGTTTATTGAATCAGCCCCAGCATTTT. Its translation: CASSLLNQPQHF.

This clonotype showed up many times. This sequence joins TRBV7-2 and TRBJ2-7; D not certain. V lost 5 bases and J lost 0, with 14 bases in between. This CDR3 has 15 amino acids. Germline V gene lookup returns CDR1 SGHTA and CDR2 FQGNSA. For the CDR3, the DNA is TGTGCCAGCAGCCTTGGGGTAGATAGCTCCTACGAGCAGTACTTC. This codes for CASSLGVDSSYEQYF.